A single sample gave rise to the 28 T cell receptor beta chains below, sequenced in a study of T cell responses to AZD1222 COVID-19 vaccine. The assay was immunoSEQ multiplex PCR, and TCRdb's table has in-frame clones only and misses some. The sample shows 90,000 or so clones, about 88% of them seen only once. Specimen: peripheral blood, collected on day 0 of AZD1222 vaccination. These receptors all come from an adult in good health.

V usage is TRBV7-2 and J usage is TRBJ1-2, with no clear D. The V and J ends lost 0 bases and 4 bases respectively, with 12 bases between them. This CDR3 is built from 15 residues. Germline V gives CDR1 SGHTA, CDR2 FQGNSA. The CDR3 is CASSLARTARYGYTF. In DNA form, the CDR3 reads TGTGCCAGCAGCTTAGCCCGGACCGCTCGCTATGGCTACACCTTC. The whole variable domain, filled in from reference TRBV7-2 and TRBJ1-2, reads GAGVSQSPSNKVTEKGKDVELRCDPISGHTALYWYRQSLGQGLEFLIYFQGNSAPDKSGLPSDRFSAERTGGSVSTLTIQRTQQEDSAVYLCASSLARTARYGYTFGSGTRLTVV.

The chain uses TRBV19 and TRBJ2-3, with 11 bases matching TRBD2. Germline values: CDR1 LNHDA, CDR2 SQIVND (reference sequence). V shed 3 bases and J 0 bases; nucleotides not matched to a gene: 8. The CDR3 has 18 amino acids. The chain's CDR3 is CASSMLAGGTTSTDTQYF. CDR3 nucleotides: TGTGCCAGTAGTATGCTAGCGGGGGGAACTACTAGCACAGATACGCAGTATTTT.

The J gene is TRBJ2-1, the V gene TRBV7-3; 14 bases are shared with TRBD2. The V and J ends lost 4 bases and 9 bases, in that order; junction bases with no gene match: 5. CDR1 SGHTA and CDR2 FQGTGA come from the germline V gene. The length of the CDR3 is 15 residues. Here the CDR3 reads CASSSGLAGAGEQFF. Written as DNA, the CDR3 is TGTGCCAGCAGCTCGGGACTAGCGGGAGCGGGTGAGCAGTTCTTC.

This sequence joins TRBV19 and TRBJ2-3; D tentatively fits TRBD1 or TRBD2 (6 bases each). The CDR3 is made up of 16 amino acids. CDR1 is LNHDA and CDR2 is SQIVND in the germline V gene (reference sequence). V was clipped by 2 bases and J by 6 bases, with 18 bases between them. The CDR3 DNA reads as TGTGCCAGTAGTATAAGCGAGGGGGGAAAGAGGGATACGCAGTATTTT. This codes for CASSISEGGKRDTQYF.

The CDR3: CASSILGQGIPGNTIYF. The DNA of the CDR3 is TGTGCCAGTAGCATCCTAGGACAGGGGATTCCTGGAAACACCATATATTTT. This chain joins TRBV19 and TRBJ1-3; 9 positions agree with TRBD1. Per the germline V gene, CDR1 is LNHDA and CDR2 is SQIVND (reference sequence). Trimming at V came to 6 bases and at J to 2 bases, leaving 11 bases not matched to a gene. The CDR3 contains 17 residues.

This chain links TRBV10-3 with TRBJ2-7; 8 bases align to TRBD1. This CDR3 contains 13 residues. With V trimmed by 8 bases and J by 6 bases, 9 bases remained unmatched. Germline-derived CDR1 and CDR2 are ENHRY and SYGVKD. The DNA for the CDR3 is TGTGCCATCCACCAGGGACAGGAGGCCGAGCAGTACTTC. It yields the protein CAIHQGQEAEQYF.

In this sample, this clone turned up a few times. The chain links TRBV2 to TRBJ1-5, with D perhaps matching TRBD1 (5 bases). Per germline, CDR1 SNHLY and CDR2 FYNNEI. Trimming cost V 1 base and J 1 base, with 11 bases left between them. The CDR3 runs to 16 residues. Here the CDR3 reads CASSEGGVESNQPQHF. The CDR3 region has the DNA TGTGCCAGCAGTGAAGGAGGGGTTGAAAGCAATCAGCCCCAGCATTTT.

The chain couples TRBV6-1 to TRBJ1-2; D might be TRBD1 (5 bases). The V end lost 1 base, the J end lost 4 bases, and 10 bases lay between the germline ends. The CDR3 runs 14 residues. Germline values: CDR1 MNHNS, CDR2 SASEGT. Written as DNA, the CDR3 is TGTGCCAGCAGTGAAGGGAGCGGGGGCTATGGCTACACCTTC. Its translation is CASSEGSGGYGYTF.

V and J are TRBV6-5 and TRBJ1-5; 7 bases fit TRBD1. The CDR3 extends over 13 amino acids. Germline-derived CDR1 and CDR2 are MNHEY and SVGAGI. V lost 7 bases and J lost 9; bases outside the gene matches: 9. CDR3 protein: CASTSDRDGPQHF. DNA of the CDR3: TGTGCCAGCACTTCAGACAGGGATGGGCCCCAGCATTTT.

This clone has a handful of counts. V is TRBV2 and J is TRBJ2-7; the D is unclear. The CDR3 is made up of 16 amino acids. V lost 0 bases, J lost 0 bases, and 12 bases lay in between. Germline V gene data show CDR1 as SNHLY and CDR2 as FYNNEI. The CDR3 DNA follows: TGTGCCAGCAGTGAAGCTGAAGGTTTTCTCTCCTACGAGCAGTACTTC. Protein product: CASSEAEGFLSYEQYF. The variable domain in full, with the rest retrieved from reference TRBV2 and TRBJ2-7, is EPEVTQTPSHQVTQMGQEVILRCVPISNHLYFYWYRQILGQKVEFLVSFYNNEISEKSEIFDDQFSVERPDGSNFTLKIRSTKLEDSAMYFCASSEAEGFLSYEQYFGPGTRLTVT.

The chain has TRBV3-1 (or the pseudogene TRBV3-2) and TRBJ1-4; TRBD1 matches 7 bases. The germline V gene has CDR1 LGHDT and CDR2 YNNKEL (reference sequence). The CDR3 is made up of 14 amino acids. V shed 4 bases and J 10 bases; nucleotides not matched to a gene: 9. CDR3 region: CASSLDRRGGKLFF. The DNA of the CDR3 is TGTGCCAGCAGCCTGGACAGGCGGGGGGGAAAACTGTTTTTT.

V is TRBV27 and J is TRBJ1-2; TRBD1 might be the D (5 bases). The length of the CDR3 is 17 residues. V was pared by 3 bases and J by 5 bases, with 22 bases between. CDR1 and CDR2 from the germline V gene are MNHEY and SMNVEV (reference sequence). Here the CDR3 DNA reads TGTGCCAGCAGTTTCAAGGGGACCTCTTTCAGTGGGTATGGCTACACCTTC. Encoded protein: CASSFKGTSFSGYGYTF.

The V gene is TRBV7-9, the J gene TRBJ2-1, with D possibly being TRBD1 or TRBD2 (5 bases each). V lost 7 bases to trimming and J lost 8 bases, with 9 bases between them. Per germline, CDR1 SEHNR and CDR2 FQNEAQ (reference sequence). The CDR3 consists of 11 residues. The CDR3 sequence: CASTRGDEQFF. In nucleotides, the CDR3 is TGTGCCAGCACCCGGGGCGATGAGCAGTTCTTC. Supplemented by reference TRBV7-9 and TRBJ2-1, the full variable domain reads DTGVSQNPRHKITKRGQNVTFRCDPISEHNRLYWYRQTLGQGPEFLTYFQNEAQLEKSRLLSDRFSAERPKGSFSTLEIQRTEQGDSAMYLCASTRGDEQFFGPGTRLTVL.

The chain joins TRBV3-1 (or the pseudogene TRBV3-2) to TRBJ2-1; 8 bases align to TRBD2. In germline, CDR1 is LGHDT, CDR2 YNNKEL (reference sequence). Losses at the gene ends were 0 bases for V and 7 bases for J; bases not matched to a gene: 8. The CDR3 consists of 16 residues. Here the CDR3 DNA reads TGTGCCAGCAGCCAAGAAGGGAGCGGGAGTCGGAATGAGCAGTTCTTC. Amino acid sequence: CASSQEGSGSRNEQFF.

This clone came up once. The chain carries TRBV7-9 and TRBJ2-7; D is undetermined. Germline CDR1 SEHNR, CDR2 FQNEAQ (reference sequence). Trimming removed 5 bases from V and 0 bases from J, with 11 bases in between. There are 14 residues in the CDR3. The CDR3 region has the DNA TGTGCCAGCAGCAAGGATCCCTTCTCCTACGAGCAGTACTTC. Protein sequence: CASSKDPFSYEQYF.

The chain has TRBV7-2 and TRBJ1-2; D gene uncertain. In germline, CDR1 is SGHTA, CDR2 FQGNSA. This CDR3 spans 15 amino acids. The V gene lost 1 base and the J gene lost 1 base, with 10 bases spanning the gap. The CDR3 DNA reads TGTGCCAGCAGCTTAGTATGGGGTATTAACTATGGCTACACCTTC. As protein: CASSLVWGINYGYTF.

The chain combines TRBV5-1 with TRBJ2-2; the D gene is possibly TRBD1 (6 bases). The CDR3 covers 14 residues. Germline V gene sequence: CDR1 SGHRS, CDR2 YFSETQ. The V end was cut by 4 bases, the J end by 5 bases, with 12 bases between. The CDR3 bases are TGCGCCAGCAGCCGCGGACAGATGACCGGGGAGCTGTTTTTT. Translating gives CASSRGQMTGELFF.

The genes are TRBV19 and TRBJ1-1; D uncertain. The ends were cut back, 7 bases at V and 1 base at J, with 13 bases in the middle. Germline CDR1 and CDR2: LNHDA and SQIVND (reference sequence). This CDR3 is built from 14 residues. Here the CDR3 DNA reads TGTGCCAGTAAGAGGGCACCCCAGAACACTGAAGCTTTCTTT. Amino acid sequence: CASKRAPQNTEAFF.

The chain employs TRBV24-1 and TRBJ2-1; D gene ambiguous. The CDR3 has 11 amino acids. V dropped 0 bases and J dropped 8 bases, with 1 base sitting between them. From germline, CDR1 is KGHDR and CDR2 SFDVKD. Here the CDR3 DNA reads TGTGCCACCAGTGATTTGGATGAGCAGTTCTTC. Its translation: CATSDLDEQFF.

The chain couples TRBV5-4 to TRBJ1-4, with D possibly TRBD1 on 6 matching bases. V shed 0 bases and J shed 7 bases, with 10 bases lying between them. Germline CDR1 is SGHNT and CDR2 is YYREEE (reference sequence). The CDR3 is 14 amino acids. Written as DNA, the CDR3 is TGTGCCAGCAGCTTGGGGGCAGGGGCTGAAAAACTGTTTTTT. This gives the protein CASSLGAGAEKLFF.

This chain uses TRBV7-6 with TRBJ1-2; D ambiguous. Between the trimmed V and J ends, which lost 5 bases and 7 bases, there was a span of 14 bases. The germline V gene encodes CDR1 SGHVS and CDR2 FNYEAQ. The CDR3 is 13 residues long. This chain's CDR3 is CASSLLGGSGYTF. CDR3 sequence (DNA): TGTGCCAGCAGCCTCTTAGGAGGTTCTGGCTACACCTTC.

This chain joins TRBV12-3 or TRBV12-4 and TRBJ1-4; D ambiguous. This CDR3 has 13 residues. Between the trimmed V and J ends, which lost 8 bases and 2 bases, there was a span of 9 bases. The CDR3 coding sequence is TGTGCCAGCGGAATAGGGACTAATGAAAAACTGTTTTTT. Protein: CASGIGTNEKLFF.

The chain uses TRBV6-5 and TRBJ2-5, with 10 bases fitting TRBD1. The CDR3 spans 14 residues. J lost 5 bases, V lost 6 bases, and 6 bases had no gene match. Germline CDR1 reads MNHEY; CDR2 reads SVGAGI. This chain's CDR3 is CASSASTGGETQYF. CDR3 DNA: TGTGCCAGCAGCGCCTCGACAGGGGGCGAGACCCAGTACTTC.

The CDR3 loop is CASRFAGAETQYF. The CDR3 DNA sequence: TGTGCCAGCAGATTCGCGGGAGCAGAGACCCAGTACTTC. The rearrangement uses TRBV7-2 and TRBJ2-5; 7 nucleotides align to TRBD2. The CDR3 runs 13 residues. V trimming: 6 bases; J trimming: 4 bases; junction bases outside the gene matches: 5. Looked up from germline, CDR1 is SGHTA and CDR2 is FQGNSA. The full variable domain, with the rest looked up from reference TRBV7-2 and TRBJ2-5, is GAGVSQSPSNKVTEKGKDVELRCDPISGHTALYWYRQSLGQGLEFLIYFQGNSAPDKSGLPSDRFSAERTGGSVSTLTIQRTQQEDSAVYLCASRFAGAETQYFGPGTRLLVL.

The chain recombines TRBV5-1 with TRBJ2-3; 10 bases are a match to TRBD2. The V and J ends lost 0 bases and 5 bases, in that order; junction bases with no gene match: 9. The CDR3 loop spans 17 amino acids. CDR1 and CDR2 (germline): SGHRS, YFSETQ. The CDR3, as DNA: TGCGCCAGCAGCTTGGCCGGGGCTAGCGGGGGAGGAGATACGCAGTATTTT. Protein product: CASSLAGASGGGDTQYF.

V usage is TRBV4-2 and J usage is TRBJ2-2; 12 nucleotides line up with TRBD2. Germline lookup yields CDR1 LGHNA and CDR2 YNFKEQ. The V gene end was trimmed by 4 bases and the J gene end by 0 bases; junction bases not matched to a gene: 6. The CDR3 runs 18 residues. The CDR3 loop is CASSPRTSGTSNTGELFF. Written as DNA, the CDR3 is TGTGCCAGCAGCCCGAGGACTAGCGGGACCTCGAACACCGGGGAGCTGTTTTTT.

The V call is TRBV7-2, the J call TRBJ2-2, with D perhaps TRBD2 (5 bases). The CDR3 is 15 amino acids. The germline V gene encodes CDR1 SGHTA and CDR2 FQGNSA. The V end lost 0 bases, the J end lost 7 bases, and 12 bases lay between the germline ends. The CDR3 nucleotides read TGTGCCAGCAGCTTAGCCCGGACTCAGAGCGGGGAGCTGTTTTTT. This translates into CASSLARTQSGELFF.

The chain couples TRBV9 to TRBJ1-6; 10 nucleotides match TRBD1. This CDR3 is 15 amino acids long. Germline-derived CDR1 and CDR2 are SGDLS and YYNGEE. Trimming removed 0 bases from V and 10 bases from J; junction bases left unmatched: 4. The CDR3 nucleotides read TGTGCCAGCAGCGTAGATGGGACAGGGGAATCACCCCTCCACTTT. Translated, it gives CASSVDGTGESPLHF.